One sample yielded the 28 T cell receptor beta chains listed below, sequenced in a study of post-analysis software for immune sequencing data. General study points: Comparison of patients with controls showed a handful of TRBV segments more frequent in patients, TRBV5-6, TRBV5-1 and TRBV20-1 among them.

These TCRs are of unknown antigen specificity. The TCR beta cDNA libraries contained unique molecular identifiers. MiXCR was run by TCRdb on the PCR reads, yielding one entry per CDR3 protein. In the table there are some 500,000 distinct CDR3 sequences, over 35% of which are singletons. Sequenced material: blood. The receptors stem from a girl between 5 and 17 years old with multiple sclerosis.

The CDR3 protein is CASSQEEGRDNSPLHF. DNA of the CDR3: TGCGCCAGCAGCCAAGAAGAGGGCAGGGATAATTCACCCCTCCACTTT. V is TRBV4-1 and J is TRBJ1-6, with a tentative D call TRBD1 (5 bases). The CDR3 runs 16 residues. The V end lost 0 bases, the J end lost 5 bases, and 11 bases lay between the germline ends. Germline V gene sequence: CDR1 MGHRA, CDR2 YSYEKL.

This clonotype turned up a few times. The chain is built from TRBV4-1 and TRBJ2-7; TRBD2 matches at 12 bases. V gave up 5 bases and J gave up 4 bases; unmatched junction bases: 9. Germline CDR1 and CDR2: MGHRA and YSYEKL. The CDR3 consists of 16 residues. CDR3 sequence: CASSNAGLAGGYEQYF. In nucleotides, the CDR3 is TGCGCCAGCAGCAACGCAGGGCTAGCGGGAGGGTACGAGCAGTACTTC.

V gene TRBV20-1 combines with J gene TRBJ2-3, with 12 bases aligning to TRBD2. Germline V gene lookup returns CDR1 DFQATT and CDR2 SNEGSKA (reference sequence). This CDR3 region has 17 residues. V was clipped by 4 bases and J by 6 bases; unmatched bases: 14. The CDR3 DNA is TGCAGTGCTACGCCGTACCTGACTAGCGGGAGTTCGGATACGCAGTATTTT. Amino acids: CSATPYLTSGSSDTQYF.

This chain connects TRBV4-2 to TRBJ2-3, with 7 nucleotides matching TRBD2. Germline V CDR1 and CDR2: LGHNA, YNFKEQ. V was pared by 4 bases and J by 7 bases, with 11 bases of the junction left unmatched. The CDR3 has 15 amino acids. The CDR3 sequence is CASSPGGRAENTQYF. CDR3 nucleotide sequence: TGTGCCAGCAGCCCCGGAGGGAGGGCCGAAAATACGCAGTATTTT.

The chain joins TRBV12-3 or TRBV12-4 to TRBJ2-1; D not resolved. This CDR3 is 16 amino acids long. V lost 2 bases and J 2 bases, leaving 13 bases between the germline ends. The CDR3 loop is CASSLMGGLAYNEQFF. In nucleotides, the CDR3 is TGTGCCAGCAGTTTAATGGGTGGCCTAGCCTACAATGAGCAGTTCTTC.

The chain has TRBV10-3 and TRBJ2-7; 10 bases agree with TRBD2. This CDR3 region has 13 residues. Germline lookup yields CDR1 ENHRY and CDR2 SYGVKD. With V trimmed by 7 bases and J by 0 bases, 0 bases remained unmatched. The CDR3 DNA reads as TGTGCCATCACTAGCGGGAGCTCCTACGAGCAGTACTTC. It translates to CAITSGSSYEQYF.

The chain employs TRBV4-3 and TRBJ1-4; TRBD1 might be the D (5 bases). The V end lost 0 bases, the J end lost 7 bases, and 12 bases lay between the germline ends. The germline CDR1 and CDR2 sequences are LGHNA and YSLEER. CDR3 length: 15 amino acids. CDR3 protein: CASSQDGGRVEKLFF. DNA of the CDR3: TGCGCCAGCAGCCAAGATGGGGGAAGGGTTGAAAAACTGTTTTTT.

Points on this clonotype: A much bigger clone sits one base away, suggesting this may be a read error. V and J are TRBV10-3 and TRBJ2-7; 10 bases line up with TRBD2. CDR1 is ENHRY, CDR2 SYGVKD, per germline. This CDR3 has 14 residues. Losses at the gene ends were 6 bases for V and 5 bases for J; bases not matched to a gene: 7. CDR3: CAIRESGRENEQYF. In DNA, the CDR3 is TGTGCCATCAGGGAGAGCGGGAGGGAAAACGAGCAGTACTTC.

This rearrangement joins TRBV28 to TRBJ1-2; D gene unclear. Germline assignment: CDR1 MDHEN and CDR2 SYDVKM. The V end was cut by 3 bases, the J end by 2 bases, with 10 bases between. This CDR3 is 14 amino acids long. The CDR3 DNA follows: TGTGCCAGCAGTTTTGCAGGAGGGAACTATGGCTACACCTTC. It translates to CASSFAGGNYGYTF.

The chain carries TRBV25-1 and TRBJ2-1; D perhaps matches TRBD2 (5 bases). Trimming stripped 1 base from V and 7 bases from J, with 11 bases between. This CDR3 has 14 amino acids. Germline loops: CDR1 MGHDK, CDR2 SYGVNS. CDR3 loop: CASSESGSANEQFF. CDR3 bases: TGTGCCAGCAGTGAATCGGGAAGCGCTAATGAGCAGTTCTTC. Filled out from reference TRBV25-1 and TRBJ2-1, the complete variable domain reads EADIYQTPRYLVIGTGKKITLECSQTMGHDKMYWYQQDPGMELHLIHYSYGVNSTEKGDLSSESTVSRIRTEHFPLTLESARPSHTSQYLCASSESGSANEQFFGPGTRLTVL.

This clonotype was counted only a few times. The V gene is TRBV2, the J gene TRBJ2-5, with 9 bases lining up with TRBD1. V trimming: 6 bases; J trimming: 1 base; junction bases outside the gene matches: 3. CDR1 and CDR2 from the germline V gene are SNHLY and FYNNEI. This CDR3 comprises 14 residues. The CDR3 sequence: CASRGQGAQETQYF. The CDR3 coding sequence is TGTGCCAGCAGGGGACAGGGAGCCCAAGAGACCCAGTACTTC.

The chain employs TRBV6-5 and TRBJ2-5, with 10 bases fitting TRBD1. The germline gives CDR1 MNHEY, CDR2 SVGAGI. The CDR3 has 15 amino acids. The V gene end was trimmed by 3 bases and the J gene end by 2 bases; junction bases not matched to a gene: 3. The CDR3 here is CASSYRTGGQETQYF. CDR3 bases: TGTGCCAGCAGTTATCGGACAGGGGGGCAAGAGACCCAGTACTTC.

The chain employs TRBV10-2 and TRBJ2-1, with 10 bases aligning to TRBD2. The germline V gene encodes CDR1 WSHSY and CDR2 SAAADI. The CDR3 totals 13 residues. Germline trimming cut 8 bases from V and 4 bases from J; bases unmatched to any gene: 2. CDR3 nucleotide sequence: TGCGCCAGCGGGACTAGCGAATACAATGAGCAGTTCTTC. It yields the protein CASGTSEYNEQFF.

V and J are TRBV4-2 and TRBJ2-1; D is tentatively TRBD1 or TRBD2 (5 bases each). The germline CDR1 and CDR2 sequences are LGHNA and YNFKEQ. The CDR3 has 17 amino acids. Trimming shortened V by 0 bases and J by 2 bases, and 14 bases separated the two germline ends. This CDR3 is CASSQDSGWGTYNEQFF. CDR3 DNA sequence: TGTGCCAGCAGCCAAGATTCGGGGTGGGGGACCTACAATGAGCAGTTCTTC.

The CDR3 nucleotides are TGTGCCAGCAGTTCCGACACGATTCCTAGCAATCAGCCCCAGCATTTT. Translation: CASSSDTIPSNQPQHF. The V gene is TRBV28, the J gene TRBJ1-5; D is undetermined. V shed 4 bases and J shed 0 bases, with 13 bases lying between them. The CDR3 consists of 16 residues. CDR1 and CDR2 from the germline V gene are MDHEN and SYDVKM.

This chain joins TRBV7-8 and TRBJ2-1, with TRBD2 matching 11 bases. The J segment lost 7 bases and the V segment lost 1 base, leaving 9 bases of the junction unmatched. This CDR3 spans 17 amino acids. Germline CDR1 and CDR2: SGHVS and FQNEAQ. For the CDR3, the DNA is TGTGCCAGCAGCTTAGGGCCACTAGCGGGAGCCGAGAATGAGCAGTTCTTC. It yields the protein CASSLGPLAGAENEQFF.

This clonotype was counted a few times. The DNA for the CDR3 is TGCGCCAGCAGCTTGGCAGGTATCAGCCAAGAGACCCAGTACTTC. This encodes CASSLAGISQETQYF. The chain employs TRBV5-1 and TRBJ2-5, with unresolved D. This CDR3 contains 15 residues. Germline-derived CDR1 and CDR2 are SGHRS and YFSETQ. Trimming took 0 bases from V and 1 from J, leaving 10 bases between them.

The V call is TRBV28, the J call TRBJ2-3; 9 bases align to TRBD2. J lost 4 bases, V lost 4 bases, and 9 bases had no gene match. CDR1 is MDHEN, CDR2 SYDVKM, per germline. The CDR3 runs to 16 residues. The CDR3 region has the DNA TGTGCCAGCAGTTCTATAGCGGGAGTTTGGCCAGATACGCAGTATTTT. Its translation: CASSSIAGVWPDTQYF.

This clonotype was detected only a few times. This sequence joins TRBV5-1 and TRBJ1-1; D not certain. The length of the CDR3 is 15 residues. Trimming took 0 bases from V and 0 from J, leaving 9 bases between them. The germline V gene encodes CDR1 SGHRS and CDR2 YFSETQ. CDR3 sequence (DNA): TGCGCCAGCAGCTTGGCGACATGGATGAACACTGAAGCTTTCTTT. Its translation: CASSLATWMNTEAFF.

In its sample, this clonotype was seen a few times. This chain connects TRBV20-1 to TRBJ2-1, with 11 bases that match TRBD2. This CDR3 is 13 amino acids long. The trim removed 6 bases at V and 8 bases at J, leaving 6 bases unmatched. CDR1 is DFQATT and CDR2 is SNEGSKA in the germline V gene (reference sequence). The CDR3 spells CSAIAGGGHEQFF. The CDR3 bases are TGCAGTGCCATAGCGGGAGGGGGGCATGAGCAGTTCTTC.

In regard to this clonotype: A read error may be the cause here, since a much bigger clone is one base away. In nucleotides, the CDR3 is TGCAGTGCTATAGACGGCTATAATTCACCCCTCCACTTT. This encodes CSAIDGYNSPLHF. The chain links TRBV20-1 to TRBJ1-6; D gene uncertain. V lost 4 bases, J lost 3 bases, and 7 bases lay in between. Per the germline V gene, CDR1 is DFQATT and CDR2 is SNEGSKA (reference sequence). This CDR3 has 13 residues.

V and J are TRBV4-1 and TRBJ2-3; D remains ambiguous. The length of the CDR3 is 15 residues. Germline CDR1 MGHRA, CDR2 YSYEKL. V was clipped by 3 bases and J by 0 bases, with 10 bases between them. This CDR3 is CASSQSKSSTDTQYF. As DNA, the CDR3 is TGCGCCAGCAGCCAGAGTAAATCTAGCACAGATACGCAGTATTTT.

The CDR3 DNA reads TGCAGTCCTCATTGGCAGGACGGAAAAAAACTGTTTTTT. Amino acids: CSPHWQDGKKLFF. The chain recombines TRBV20-1 with TRBJ1-4, with no clear D. The germline V gene encodes CDR1 DFQATT and CDR2 SNEGSKA (reference sequence). This CDR3 is built from 13 residues. Trimming left V 8 bases short and J 9 bases short, with 19 bases between.

This chain uses TRBV20-1 with TRBJ2-7; TRBD1 aligns across 8 bases. Trimming at V came to 6 bases and at J to 7 bases, leaving 8 bases not matched to a gene. Looked up from germline, CDR1 is DFQATT and CDR2 is SNEGSKA (reference sequence). The CDR3 consists of 12 residues. CDR3 sequence: CSAEDRVGEQYF. CDR3 sequence (DNA): TGCAGTGCAGAGGACAGGGTAGGGGAGCAGTACTTC.

As for this clonotype: One base away lies a much larger clone, so this may be a sequencing read error. The gene calls are TRBV2 and TRBJ2-1, with no clear D. Germline V CDR1 and CDR2: SNHLY, FYNNEI. The V and J ends lost 7 bases and 5 bases respectively, with 6 bases between them. The CDR3 runs 11 residues. This CDR3 is CASTPDNEQFF. CDR3 nucleotides: TGTGCCAGCACCCCTGACAATGAGCAGTTCTTC.

Notes on this clonotype: One junction end disagrees with the germline gene, perhaps due to a read error. This sequence joins TRBV27 and TRBJ1-1; D unresolved. This CDR3 contains 16 residues. Germline V lookup: CDR1 MNHEY, CDR2 SMNVEV (reference sequence). CDR3: CASSLYPGRSNTEAFF. CDR3 coding DNA: TGTGCCAGCAGCTTATACCCCGGCCGTTCGAACACTGAAGCTTTCTTT.

The chain has TRBV2 and TRBJ2-7, with D uncertain. The J call may be incorrect, as the DNA end agrees better with TRBJ2-5. The germline CDR1 and CDR2 sequences are SNHLY and FYNNEI. The CDR3 runs to 12 residues. The DNA of the CDR3 is TGTGCCAGCAGTGAAGCGAGAGAGACCCAGTACTTC. This encodes CASSEARETQYF.

This chain joins TRBV6-5 and TRBJ2-5; no firm D call. The CDR3 runs to 12 residues. Germline-derived CDR1 and CDR2 are MNHEY and SVGAGI. Trimming took 6 bases from V and 5 from J, leaving 10 bases between them. CDR3 nucleotides: TGTGCCAGCAGCACAAGAAGTGAGACCCAGTACTTC. Amino acid sequence: CASSTRSETQYF.